These 21 T cell receptor beta chains came from one sample sequenced in a study of T cell responses to AZD1222 COVID-19 vaccine. The method was immunoSEQ multiplex PCR; TCRdb's version includes in-frame clones alone and lacks a portion of them. The sample lists around 180,000 clones, 70% to 90% occurring once. Sequencing was performed on peripheral blood, taken on day 0 of AZD1222 vaccination. These receptors were taken from an adult in good health.

CDR3 DNA sequence: TGTGCCAGCAGCCCCCCCCGGGACTCCTACACCGGGGAGCTGTTTTTT. This codes for CASSPPRDSYTGELFF. The chain recombines TRBV7-8 with TRBJ2-2; possible D gene TRBD2, 6 bases. This CDR3 is built from 16 residues. Trimming removed 5 bases at V and 3 bases at J, with 16 bases between. Germline V gene sequence: CDR1 SGHVS, CDR2 FQNEAQ.

The CDR3 DNA sequence: TGCGCCAGCAGCTCGACAGGGGGCAGCACTGAAGCTTTCTTT. This gives the protein CASSSTGGSTEAFF. This chain joins TRBV5-1 and TRBJ1-1, with 10 nucleotides matching TRBD1. V was pared by 3 bases and J by 4 bases, with 3 bases of the junction left unmatched. Germline CDR1 is SGHRS and CDR2 is YFSETQ. The CDR3 length is 14 residues.

V and J are TRBV19 and TRBJ2-1; 15 bases match TRBD2. The CDR3 runs to 16 residues. The V segment lost 4 bases and the J segment 5 bases; nucleotides outside the gene matches: 3. Germline CDR1 and CDR2: LNHDA and SQIVND (reference sequence). CDR3 protein: CASSTGLAGGNNEQFF. DNA of the CDR3: TGTGCCAGTAGTACGGGACTAGCGGGAGGTAACAATGAGCAGTTCTTC.

This clone was detected a few times. The same CDR3 arises from other DNA sequences in this sample as well. V and J are TRBV28 and TRBJ1-3, with D perhaps matching TRBD1 (5 bases). Trimming left V 11 bases short and J 1 base short, with 9 bases between. The CDR3 covers 12 residues. Germline assignment: CDR1 MDHEN and CDR2 SYDVKM. The CDR3 loop is CAGGTSGNTIYF. Written as DNA, the CDR3 is TGTGCCGGGGGGACGTCTGGAAACACCATATATTTT.

This clone was counted once. The chain has TRBV28 and TRBJ2-3; TRBD1 or TRBD2 may be the D gene (6 bases each). V lost 10 bases to trimming and J lost 1 base, with 15 bases between them. In germline, CDR1 is MDHEN, CDR2 SYDVKM. This CDR3 is 14 amino acids long. The CDR3 protein is CATDGGGGTDTQYF. In DNA form, the CDR3 reads TGTGCCACCGACGGGGGCGGGGGCACAGATACGCAGTATTTT.

The J gene is TRBJ1-2, the V gene TRBV20-1; D is possibly TRBD1 (6 bases). Trimming stripped 3 bases from V and 8 bases from J, with 13 bases between. Germline values: CDR1 DFQATT, CDR2 SNEGSKA (reference sequence). The CDR3 consists of 12 residues. The CDR3 DNA sequence: TGCAGTGCTAGTCCGGGGGCGCAAGGCTACACCTTC. Amino acids: CSASPGAQGYTF.

The J gene is TRBJ1-5, the V gene TRBV24-1; D gene unclear. CDR3 length equals 16 residues. The germline V gene has CDR1 KGHDR and CDR2 SFDVKD. V was trimmed by 7 bases and J by 0 bases, leaving 15 bases between them. The CDR3 DNA is TGTGCCACCAGGACCCGGGGAGAAAATAGCAATCAGCCCCAGCATTTT. Protein sequence: CATRTRGENSNQPQHF.

The gene calls are TRBV10-3 and TRBJ1-1; tentatively, D is TRBD1 (5 bases). V dropped 3 bases and J dropped 1 base, with 12 bases sitting between them. CDR1 is ENHRY and CDR2 is SYGVKD in the germline V gene. The CDR3 is made up of 15 amino acids. The CDR3 loop reads CAISESGQGNTEAFF. As DNA, the CDR3 is TGTGCCATCAGTGAATCAGGGCAGGGGAACACTGAAGCTTTCTTT.

The genes are TRBV5-4 and TRBJ1-2; no firm D call. This CDR3 is built from 15 residues. The V end was cut by 3 bases, the J end by 4 bases, with 16 bases between. Germline V CDR1 and CDR2: SGHNT, YYREEE (reference sequence). CDR3 nucleotide sequence: TGTGCCAGCAGCTCACGGACGGGAGGAGGCTATGGCTACACCTTC. Amino acid sequence: CASSSRTGGGYGYTF.

The gene calls are TRBV28 and TRBJ1-2; TRBD1 matches at 11 bases. This CDR3 is built from 13 residues. Germline CDR1 reads MDHEN; CDR2 reads SYDVKM. With V trimmed by 5 bases and J by 10 bases, 6 bases remained unmatched. CDR3: CASSPPGQGVYTF. CDR3 in DNA: TGTGCCAGCAGTCCTCCGGGACAGGGGGTCTACACCTTC.

This clone was counted between two and nine times. The chain joins TRBV4-1 to TRBJ2-7; TRBD1 aligns across 10 bases. Germline CDR1 MGHRA, CDR2 YSYEKL. J lost 0 bases, V lost 2 bases, and 1 base had no gene match. This CDR3 has 15 residues. The CDR3 loop reads CASSQRTGGSYEQYF. The CDR3 coding sequence is TGCGCCAGCAGCCAACGGACAGGGGGCTCCTACGAGCAGTACTTC.

This sequence joins TRBV30 and TRBJ1-1, with D hard to call. The length of the CDR3 is 12 residues. Trimming pared 2 bases from V and 0 bases from J, leaving 4 bases between. CDR1 and CDR2 (germline): GTSNPN, SVGIG (reference sequence). The chain's CDR3 is CAWSYMNTEAFF. The CDR3 DNA reads TGTGCCTGGAGTTATATGAACACTGAAGCTTTCTTT.

The gene calls are TRBV19 and TRBJ1-4, with D possibly TRBD1 on 6 matching bases. CDR1 and CDR2 (germline): LNHDA, SQIVND (reference sequence). CDR3 length: 15 residues. Trimming removed 0 bases at V and 7 bases at J, with 12 bases between. Written as DNA, the CDR3 is TGTGCCAGTAGTATAGATCGGGGGGCGGCTGAAAAACTGTTTTTT. This translates into CASSIDRGAAEKLFF.

This chain links TRBV7-9 with TRBJ1-1; possible D gene TRBD1, 5 bases. The CDR3 is 14 amino acids. Trimming shortened V by 3 bases and J by 2 bases, and 10 bases separated the two germline ends. Germline V gives CDR1 SEHNR, CDR2 FQNEAQ (reference sequence). CDR3 sequence reads: CASSLGRGNTEAFF. The CDR3 nucleotides read TGTGCCAGCAGCTTGGGACGGGGAAACACTGAAGCTTTCTTT.

V and J are TRBV7-9 and TRBJ2-5; 8 nucleotides align to TRBD1. Unmatched junction bases numbered 6, after V lost 5 bases and J lost 4 bases. Germline V CDR1 and CDR2: SEHNR, FQNEAQ (reference sequence). This CDR3 is 14 amino acids long. The CDR3 loop is CASSKGQGGETQYF. The CDR3 coding sequence is TGTGCCAGCAGCAAAGGACAGGGAGGAGAGACCCAGTACTTC.

V and J are TRBV28 and TRBJ2-1, with D hard to call. Per germline, CDR1 MDHEN and CDR2 SYDVKM. CDR3 length: 19 amino acids. Trimming took 2 bases from V and 3 from J, leaving 23 bases between them. CDR3 amino acids: CASSLSIWAQAVSYNEQFF. Written as DNA, the CDR3 is TGTGCCAGCAGTTTAAGTATCTGGGCCCAGGCAGTGAGCTACAATGAGCAGTTCTTC. Full variable domain (rest looked up from reference TRBV28 and TRBJ2-1): DVKVTQSSRYLVKRTGEKVFLECVQDMDHENMFWYRQDPGLGLRLIYFSYDVKMKEKGDIPEGYSVSREKKERFSLILESASTNQTSMYLCASSLSIWAQAVSYNEQFFGPGTRLTVL.

The chain joins TRBV28 to TRBJ1-5; 8 bases align to TRBD1. V lost 2 bases and J lost 7; bases outside the gene matches: 19. Germline CDR1 MDHEN, CDR2 SYDVKM. The length of the CDR3 is 19 residues. CDR3 sequence: CASSLLTDPTGATGQPQHF. DNA of the CDR3: TGTGCCAGCAGTTTACTCACCGACCCGACAGGGGCAACGGGGCAGCCCCAGCATTTT.

The V and J genes are TRBV13 and TRBJ1-2; D not certain. Trimming stripped 4 bases from V and 7 bases from J, with 10 bases between. This CDR3 is built from 12 residues. CDR1 and CDR2 (germline): PRHDT, FYEKMQ (reference sequence). The DNA for the CDR3 is TGTGCCAGCAGCTCTGTCGCTGTTGGCTACACCTTC. Translation: CASSSVAVGYTF.

This chain links TRBV30 with TRBJ2-3; no clear D. Looked up from germline, CDR1 is GTSNPN and CDR2 is SVGIG (reference sequence). The CDR3 has 12 amino acids. V was clipped by 7 bases and J by 6 bases, with 14 bases between them. CDR3 nucleotide sequence: TGTGCCTCCCTGAAGGGTAGGGATACGCAGTATTTT. This gives the protein CASLKGRDTQYF.

V gene TRBV9 combines with J gene TRBJ2-3, with D hard to call. Trimming took off 0 bases at V and 4 bases at J, with 3 bases between the two ends. Germline lookup yields CDR1 SGDLS and CDR2 YYNGEE. The CDR3 is 12 residues long. CDR3 sequence reads: CASSVVADTQYF. Written as DNA, the CDR3 is TGTGCCAGCAGCGTAGTGGCAGATACGCAGTATTTT.

The chain combines TRBV24-1 with TRBJ1-2; TRBD1 agrees at 7 bases. The CDR3 runs to 16 residues. V was clipped by 3 bases and J by 4 bases; unmatched bases: 10. CDR1 and CDR2 (germline): KGHDR, SFDVKD. The CDR3 is CATSDPPDRAGYGYTF. CDR3 in DNA: TGTGCCACCAGTGATCCCCCCGACAGGGCCGGCTATGGCTACACCTTC.